This TCR beta chain was identified in a study of PD-1 blockade in classical Hodgkin lymphoma. This clone was counted between two and nine times. Its antigen is as yet unknown. TCRdb keeps only in-frame clones here, not all; method: immunoSEQ multiplex PCR. In the table there are about 8,000 clones, over 60% of which are singletons. Every single patient, without exception, relapsed after autologous stem cell transplantation, and brentuximab vedotin exposure varied. From thawed PBMCs, CD4+ T cells were purified using magnetic negative selection. Germline V gene lookup returns CDR1 ENHRY and CDR2 SYGVKD. The CDR3 contains 16 residues. V shed 6 bases and J 4 bases; nucleotides not matched to a gene: 4. Notes on the study in general: Reports indicated that newly diagnosed patients had lower baseline TCR diversity than healthy donors did.

This specimen consisted of CD4+ T cells from blood, obtained at baseline. The chain recombines TRBV10-3 with TRBJ2-2, with TRBD2 identical over 14 bases. The sequence came from a human donor with classical Hodgkin lymphoma. The CDR3 here is CAISATSGRATGELFF. The CDR3 DNA reads as TGTGCCATCAGCGCGACTAGCGGGAGGGCCACCGGGGAGCTGTTTTTT.